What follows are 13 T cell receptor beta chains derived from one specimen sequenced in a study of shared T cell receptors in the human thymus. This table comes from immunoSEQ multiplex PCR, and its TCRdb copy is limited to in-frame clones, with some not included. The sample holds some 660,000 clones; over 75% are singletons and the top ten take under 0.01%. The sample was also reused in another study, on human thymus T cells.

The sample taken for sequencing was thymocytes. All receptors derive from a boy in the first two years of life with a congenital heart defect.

The CDR3 here is CASSLRDRVYEQYF. CDR3 coding DNA: TGTGCCAGCAGTCTCCGGGACAGGGTTTACGAGCAGTACTTC. This chain joins TRBV28 and TRBJ2-7, with 9 bases matching TRBD1. The CDR3 is 14 amino acids. Germline trimming cut 5 bases from V and 4 bases from J; bases unmatched to any gene: 6. The germline V gene has CDR1 MDHEN and CDR2 SYDVKM.

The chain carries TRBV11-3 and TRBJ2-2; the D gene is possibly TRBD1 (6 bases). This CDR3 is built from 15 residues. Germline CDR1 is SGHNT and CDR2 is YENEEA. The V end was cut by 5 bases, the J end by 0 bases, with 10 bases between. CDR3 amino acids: CASSAQGPNTGELFF. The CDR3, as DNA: TGTGCCAGCAGCGCACAGGGCCCGAACACCGGGGAGCTGTTTTTT.

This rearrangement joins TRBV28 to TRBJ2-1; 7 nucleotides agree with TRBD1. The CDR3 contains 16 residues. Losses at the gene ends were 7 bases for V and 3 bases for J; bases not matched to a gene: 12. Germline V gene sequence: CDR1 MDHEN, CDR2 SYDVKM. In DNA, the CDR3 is TGTGCCAGCAAGGGCTTTTATCGGGACAGCTACAATGAGCAGTTCTTC. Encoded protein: CASKGFYRDSYNEQFF.

The CDR3 nucleotides read TGTGCCAGCACCCCAAGCGGTGAAACCTACGAGCAGTACTTC. It specifies CASTPSGETYEQYF. The V call is TRBV7-2, the J call TRBJ2-7; D perhaps matches TRBD2 (5 bases). V was pared by 7 bases and J by 2 bases, with 15 bases between. This CDR3 comprises 14 residues. CDR1 is SGHTA and CDR2 is FQGNSA in the germline V gene.

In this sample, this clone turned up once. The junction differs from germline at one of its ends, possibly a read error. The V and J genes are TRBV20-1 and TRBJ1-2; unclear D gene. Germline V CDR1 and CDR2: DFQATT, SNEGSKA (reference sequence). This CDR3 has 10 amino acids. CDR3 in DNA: TGTACCGCGACTAACTATGGCTACACCTTC. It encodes CTATNYGYTF.

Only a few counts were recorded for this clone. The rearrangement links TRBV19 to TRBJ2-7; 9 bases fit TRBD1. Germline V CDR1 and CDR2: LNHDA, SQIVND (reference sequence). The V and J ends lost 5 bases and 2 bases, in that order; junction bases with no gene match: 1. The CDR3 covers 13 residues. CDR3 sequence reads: CASSRDRAYEQYF. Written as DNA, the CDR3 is TGTGCCAGTAGTCGGGACAGGGCCTACGAGCAGTACTTC.

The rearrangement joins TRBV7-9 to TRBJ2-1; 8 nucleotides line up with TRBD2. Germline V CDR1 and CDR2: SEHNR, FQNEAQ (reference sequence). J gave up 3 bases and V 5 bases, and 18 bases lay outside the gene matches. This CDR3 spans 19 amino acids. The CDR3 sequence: CASSPRVTRSGGLYNEQFF. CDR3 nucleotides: TGTGCCAGCAGCCCGAGGGTAACACGGAGCGGGGGACTCTACAATGAGCAGTTCTTC.

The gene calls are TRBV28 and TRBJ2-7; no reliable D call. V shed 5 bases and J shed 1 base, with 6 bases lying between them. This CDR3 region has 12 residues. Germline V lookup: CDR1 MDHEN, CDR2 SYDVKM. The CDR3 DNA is TGTGCCAGCAGTCACCTATCCTACGAGCAGTACTTC. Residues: CASSHLSYEQYF.

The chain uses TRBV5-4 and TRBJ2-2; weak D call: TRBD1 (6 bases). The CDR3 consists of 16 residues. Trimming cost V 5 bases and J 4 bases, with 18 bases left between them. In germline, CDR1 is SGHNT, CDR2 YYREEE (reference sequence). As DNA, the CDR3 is TGTGCCAGCAGACCCGAAACAGGGTGGGGCACCGGGGAGCTGTTTTTT. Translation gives CASRPETGWGTGELFF.

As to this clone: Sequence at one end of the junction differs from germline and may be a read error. CDR3 bases: TGCGCCAGCAGCAAAGAGGCCGATCCGGGGAACACTGAAGCTTTCTTT. It translates to CASSKEADPGNTEAFF. V is TRBV4-1 and J is TRBJ1-1; no reliable D call. The CDR3 runs to 16 residues. The V gene's germline CDR1 is MGHRA and CDR2 YSYEKL.

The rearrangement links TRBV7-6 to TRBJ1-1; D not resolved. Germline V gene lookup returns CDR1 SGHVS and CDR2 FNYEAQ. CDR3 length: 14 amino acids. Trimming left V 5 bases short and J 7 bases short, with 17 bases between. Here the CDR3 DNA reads TGTGCCAGCAGCCCACTGACGGGAGCATATGAAGCTTTCTTT. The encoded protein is CASSPLTGAYEAFF. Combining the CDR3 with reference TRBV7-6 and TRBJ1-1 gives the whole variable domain GAGVSQSPRYKVTKRGQDVALRCDPISGHVSLYWYRQALGQGPEFLTYFNYEAQQDKSGLPNDRFSAERPEGSISTLTIQRTEQRDSAMYRCASSPLTGAYEAFFGQGTRLTVV.

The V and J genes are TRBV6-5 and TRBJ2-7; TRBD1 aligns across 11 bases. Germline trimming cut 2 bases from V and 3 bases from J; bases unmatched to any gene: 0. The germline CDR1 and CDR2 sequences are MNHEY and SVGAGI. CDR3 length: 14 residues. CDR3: CASSYGTGGYEQYF. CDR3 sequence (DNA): TGTGCCAGCAGTTACGGGACAGGGGGCTACGAGCAGTACTTC.

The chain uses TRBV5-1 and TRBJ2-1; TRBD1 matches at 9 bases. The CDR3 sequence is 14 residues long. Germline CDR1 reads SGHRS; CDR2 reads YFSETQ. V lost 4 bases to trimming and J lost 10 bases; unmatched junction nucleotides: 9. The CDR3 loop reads CASSRGTGWDEQFF. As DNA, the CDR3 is TGCGCCAGCAGCAGGGGGACAGGGTGGGACGAGCAGTTCTTC.